This entry describes one T cell receptor (beta chain). J was trimmed by 0 bases and V by 2 bases; bases with no gene match: 6. The CDR3 is 16 amino acids. Per germline, CDR1 SNHLY and CDR2 FYNNEI. The data belong to a study of T cell repertoires in ileal Crohn's disease. Using immunoSEQ multiplex PCR, the repertoire was profiled, and TCRdb retains in-frame clones only, with some absent. The data hold thousands of clones, with approximately 77% observed a single time. Time point of the sample: neoterminal ileum biopsy at postoperative endoscopy, about 6 months after surgery. This receptor was identified in an adult with Crohn's disease. The source material was ileal tissue. The V gene is TRBV2, the J gene TRBJ1-1, with TRBD1 matching over 7 bases. The CDR3 DNA reads as TGTGCCAGCAGTGAATGGGGACAGCTCATGAACACTGAAGCTTTCTTT. This sequence encodes CASSEWGQLMNTEAFF.